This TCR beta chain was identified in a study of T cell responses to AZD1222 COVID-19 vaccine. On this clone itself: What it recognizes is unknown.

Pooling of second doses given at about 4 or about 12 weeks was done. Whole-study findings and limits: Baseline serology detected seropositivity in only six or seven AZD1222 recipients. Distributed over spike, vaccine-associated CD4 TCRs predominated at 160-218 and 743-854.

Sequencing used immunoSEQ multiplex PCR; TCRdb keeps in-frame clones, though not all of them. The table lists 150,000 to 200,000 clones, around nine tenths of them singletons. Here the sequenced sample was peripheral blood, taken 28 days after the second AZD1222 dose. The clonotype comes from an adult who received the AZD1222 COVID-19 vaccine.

This CDR3 reads CSASYNEQFF. CDR3 in DNA: TGCAGTGCTAGTTACAATGAGCAGTTCTTC. The genes are TRBV20-1 and TRBJ2-1; D unclear. The CDR3 covers 10 residues. Germline V lookup: CDR1 DFQATT, CDR2 SNEGSKA (reference sequence). V gave up 3 bases and J gave up 4 bases, with 1 base separating them.